This TCR beta chain derives from a study of blood T cell repertoires in COVID-19. How the authors handled the data: Amplified reference gene primers provided the basis for estimating nucleated cell counts. The data were produced by immunoSEQ multiplex PCR, yet TCRdb's version contains in-frame clones alone and is incomplete. V and J calls and clone size come straight from that table; D and trimming were deduced from the DNA. This table holds around 200,000 clones, roughly 90% found once. The CDR3 runs to 15 residues. Deletions cut 4 bases from V and 4 bases from J, with 18 bases between. Germline V gives CDR1 SGDLS, CDR2 YYNGEE.

Input material: peripheral blood. The rearrangement joins TRBV9 to TRBJ2-7; D perhaps matches TRBD2 (6 bases). The TCR originated in a woman aged 55 to 70 with COVID-19, enrolled during active disease. CDR3 region: CASSIGWGVSYEQYF. CDR3 in DNA: TGTGCCAGCAGCATCGGTTGGGGGGTAAGTTACGAGCAGTACTTC.